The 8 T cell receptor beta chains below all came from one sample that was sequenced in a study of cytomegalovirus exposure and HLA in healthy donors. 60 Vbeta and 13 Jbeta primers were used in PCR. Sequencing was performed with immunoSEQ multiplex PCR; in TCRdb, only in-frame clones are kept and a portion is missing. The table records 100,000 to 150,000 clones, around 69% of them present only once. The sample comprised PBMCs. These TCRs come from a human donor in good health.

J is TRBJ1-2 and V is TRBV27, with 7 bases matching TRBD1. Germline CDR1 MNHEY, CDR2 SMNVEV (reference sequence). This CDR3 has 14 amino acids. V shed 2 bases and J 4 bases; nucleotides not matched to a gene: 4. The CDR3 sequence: CASSLGRGFYGYTF. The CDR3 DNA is TGTGCCAGCAGTTTAGGCAGGGGGTTCTATGGCTACACCTTC.

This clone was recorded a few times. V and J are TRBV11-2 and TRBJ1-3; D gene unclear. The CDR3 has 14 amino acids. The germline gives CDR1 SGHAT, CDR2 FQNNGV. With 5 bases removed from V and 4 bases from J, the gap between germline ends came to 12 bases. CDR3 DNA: TGTGCCAGCAGCCCCCGTAGCGTCGGAAACACCATATATTTT. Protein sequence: CASSPRSVGNTIYF.

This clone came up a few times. This chain's CDR3 is CASSQDLGARINNEQFF. CDR3 nucleotide sequence: TGCGCCAGCAGCCAAGATCTAGGGGCAAGGATTAACAATGAGCAGTTCTTC. The chain combines TRBV4-3 with TRBJ2-1; perhaps TRBD1 as D (5 bases). Germline loops: CDR1 LGHNA, CDR2 YSLEER. Trimming removed 0 bases from V and 5 bases from J, with 17 bases in between. This CDR3 is 17 amino acids long.

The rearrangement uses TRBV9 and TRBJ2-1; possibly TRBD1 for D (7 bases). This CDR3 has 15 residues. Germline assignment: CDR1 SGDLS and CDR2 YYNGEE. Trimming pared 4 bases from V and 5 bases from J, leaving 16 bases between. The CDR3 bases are TGTGCCAGCAGCCCTCGCAGGGGGGCCAACAATGAGCAGTTCTTC. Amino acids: CASSPRRGANNEQFF.

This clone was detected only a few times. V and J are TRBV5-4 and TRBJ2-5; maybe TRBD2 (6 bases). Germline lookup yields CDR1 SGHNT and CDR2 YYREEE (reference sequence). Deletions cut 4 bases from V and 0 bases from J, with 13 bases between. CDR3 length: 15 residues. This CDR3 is CASSAGEAHQETQYF. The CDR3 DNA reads TGTGCCAGCAGCGCCGGGGAGGCCCACCAAGAGACCCAGTACTTC.

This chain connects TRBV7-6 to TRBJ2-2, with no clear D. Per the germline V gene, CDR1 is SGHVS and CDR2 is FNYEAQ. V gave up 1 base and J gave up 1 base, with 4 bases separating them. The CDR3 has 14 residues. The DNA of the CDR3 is TGTGCCAGCAGCTTAGTCCAGAACACCGGGGAGCTGTTTTTT. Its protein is CASSLVQNTGELFF.

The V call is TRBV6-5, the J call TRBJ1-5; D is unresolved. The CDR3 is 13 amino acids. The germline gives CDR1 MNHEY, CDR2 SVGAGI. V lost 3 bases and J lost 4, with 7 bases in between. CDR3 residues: CASSYTANQPQHF. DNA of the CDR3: TGTGCCAGCAGTTATACAGCAAATCAGCCCCAGCATTTT.

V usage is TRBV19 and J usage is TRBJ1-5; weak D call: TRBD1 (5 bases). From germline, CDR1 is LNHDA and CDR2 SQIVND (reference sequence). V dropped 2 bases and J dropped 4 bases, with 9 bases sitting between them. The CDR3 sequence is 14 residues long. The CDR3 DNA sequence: TGTGCCAGTAGTATATGGCAGGGTAATCAGCCCCAGCATTTT. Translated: CASSIWQGNQPQHF. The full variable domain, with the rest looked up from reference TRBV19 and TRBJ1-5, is DGGITQSPKYLFRKEGQNVTLSCEQNLNHDAMYWYRQDPGQGLRLIYYSQIVNDFQKGDIAEGYSVSREKKESFPLTVTSAQKNPTAFYLCASSIWQGNQPQHFGDGTRLSIL.